A single TCR beta chain is shown here with its context. This sample was taken from a study of control samples from healthy donors and cancer patients. Repertoires were generated with immunoSEQ multiplex PCR, while TCRdb's copy carries only in-frame clones and drops some. In the table there are 70,000 or so clones, 90% to 95% of which are singletons. Germline assignment: CDR1 SGHNT and CDR2 YYREEE (reference sequence). The CDR3 totals 15 residues. Deletions cut 5 bases from V and 4 bases from J, with 16 bases between. Sequences were obtained from blood. The rearrangement links TRBV5-4 to TRBJ2-1, with D hard to call. The receptor was isolated from a woman aged 40 to 50 in good health. The CDR3 loop is CASSFDLEKYNEQFF. The CDR3 bases are TGTGCCAGCAGTTTTGATTTGGAAAAATACAATGAGCAGTTCTTC.